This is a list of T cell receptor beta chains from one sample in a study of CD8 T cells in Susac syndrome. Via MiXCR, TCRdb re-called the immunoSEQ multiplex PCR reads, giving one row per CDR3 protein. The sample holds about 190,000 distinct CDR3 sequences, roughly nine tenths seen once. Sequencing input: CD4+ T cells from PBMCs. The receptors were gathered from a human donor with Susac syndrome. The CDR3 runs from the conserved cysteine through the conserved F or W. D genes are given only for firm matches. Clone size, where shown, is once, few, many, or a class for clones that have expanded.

DNA: TGTGCCAGCAGGGAACAAGCAGGACTAAATCAGCCCCAGCATTTT
CDR3: CASREQAGLNQPQHF
J: TRBJ1-5
D: .
V: TRBV6-1
size: .

DNA: TGCAGGCGACAGGGGAATAACGCAGATACGCAGTATTTT
CDR3: CRRQGNNADTQYF
J: TRBJ2-3
D: TRBD1
V: TRBV20-1
size: .

DNA: TGTGCCAGCAGCTTGGGCGGCGACCCTGGGGCCAACGTCCTGACTTTC
CDR3: CASSLGGDPGANVLTF
J: TRBJ2-6
D: .
V: TRBV5-4
size: .

DNA: TGCGCCAGCTTTCGGGCTAGCGAAAGCACAGATACGCAGTATTTT
CDR3: CASFRASESTDTQYF
J: TRBJ2-3
D: .
V: TRBV5-1
size: .

DNA: TGTGCCAGCAGCTTAAACGGGGGTTCGGGCGAGACCCAGTACTTC
CDR3: CASSLNGGSGETQYF
J: TRBJ2-5
D: .
V: TRBV7-3
size: .

DNA: TGTGCCAGCAGTTATAGCGGGTCGTCCTACGAGCAGTACTTC
CDR3: CASSYSGSSYEQYF
J: TRBJ2-7
D: TRBD2
V: TRBV27
size: .

DNA: TGTGCCAGCTCACGATCCATAGCCCGGGAGACCCAGTACTTC
CDR3: CASSRSIARETQYF
J: TRBJ2-5
D: .
V: TRBV18
size: .

DNA: TGCGCCAGCAGATTGACAGGGGACAACACTGAAGCTTTCTTT
CDR3: CASRLTGDNTEAFF
J: TRBJ1-1
D: TRBD1
V: TRBV10-2
size: .

DNA: TGTGCCACCAGTACGGCGGTTCAGTACAATGAGCAGTTCTTC
CDR3: CATSTAVQYNEQFF
J: TRBJ2-1
D: .
V: TRBV24-1
size: .

DNA: TGCAGTGTCATCAGGGGAGGGAGAAACACCATATATTTT
CDR3: CSVIRGGRNTIYF
J: TRBJ1-3
D: .
V: TRBV20-1
size: .

DNA: TGTGCCAGCAGTGATACAGACACTGAAGCTTTCTTT
CDR3: CASSDTDTEAFF
J: TRBJ1-1
D: .
V: TRBV2
size: few

DNA: TGTGCCAGCAGCTATAAGGGCACAGGGTCCGACACCGGGGAGCTGTTTTTT
CDR3: CASSYKGTGSDTGELFF
J: TRBJ2-2
D: .
V: TRBV12-3/TRBV12-4
size: once

DNA: TGTGCCAGTAGTGAAGGTGACAGGGGGCAGCACTTC
CDR3: CASSEGDRGQHF
J: TRBJ2-7
D: TRBD1
V: TRBV19
size: .

DNA: TGTGCCAGCAGCCGCGGGCGGGCCTCCTACGAGCAGTACTTC
CDR3: CASSRGRASYEQYF
J: TRBJ2-7
D: .
V: TRBV6-5
size: .

DNA: TGTGCCAGCAGTTTATTCGGGGGGGCGACGCATATTGAAGCTTTCTTT
CDR3: CASSLFGGATHIEAFF
J: TRBJ1-1
D: .
V: TRBV28
size: .

DNA: TGTGCCAGCATGCCCGGGACAGTGAACACTGAAGCTTTCTTT
CDR3: CASMPGTVNTEAFF
J: TRBJ1-1
D: TRBD1
V: TRBV6-5
size: .

DNA: TGTGCCAGCACCAGGACGGGCGATGGCTACACCTTC
CDR3: CASTRTGDGYTF
J: TRBJ1-2
D: .
V: TRBV25-1
size: .

DNA: TGCAGTGCTAGAGATCCAGCGGGGGGCAAAGAGACCCAGTACTTC
CDR3: CSARDPAGGKETQYF
J: TRBJ2-5
D: TRBD2
V: TRBV20-1
size: .

DNA: TGTGCCAGCAGCGCCCTAGGTCTAGCAGGGGGTGGAGGCTACACCTTC
CDR3: CASSALGLAGGGGYTF
J: TRBJ1-2
D: TRBD1
V: TRBV9
size: .

DNA: TGTGCCAGCAGCTTAGAATCGCAGGAGTCCTACAATGAGCAGTTCTTC
CDR3: CASSLESQESYNEQFF
J: TRBJ2-1
D: .
V: TRBV11-3
size: .

DNA: TGTGCCTCCGCACTTGGGGGTGGCGAGCAGTACTTC
CDR3: CASALGGGEQYF
J: TRBJ2-7
D: .
V: TRBV30
size: once

DNA: TGCGCCAGCAGCCCCTGGACAGCAACCACCGGGGAGCTGTTTTTT
CDR3: CASSPWTATTGELFF
J: TRBJ2-2
D: .
V: TRBV4-1
size: .

DNA: TGTGCCAGCAGCCCCCGGCCGGGCGACGAGCAGTACTTC
CDR3: CASSPRPGDEQYF
J: TRBJ2-7
D: .
V: TRBV3-1
size: .

DNA: TGTGCCATCAGCGACTCGGATACGCAGTATTTT
CDR3: CAISDSDTQYF
J: TRBJ2-3
D: .
V: TRBV10-3
size: .

DNA: TGTGCCATCAGGGACAGTCAAGAGACCCAGTACTTC
CDR3: CAIRDSQETQYF
J: TRBJ2-5
D: .
V: TRBV10-3
size: .

DNA: TGTGCCAGCAGCTTAGACGGGGCGGACGCAGATACGCAGTATTTT
CDR3: CASSLDGADADTQYF
J: TRBJ2-3
D: .
V: TRBV11-2
size: .

DNA: TGTGCCAGCAGCCCCTATCGACAGGGGAGTATCACTGAAGCTTTCTTT
CDR3: CASSPYRQGSITEAFF
J: TRBJ1-1
D: TRBD1
V: TRBV7-2
size: .

DNA: TGTGCCAGCAGCCCCCAACGGGGTTTGGGCTACACCTTC
CDR3: CASSPQRGLGYTF
J: TRBJ1-2
D: .
V: TRBV7-2
size: .

DNA: TGTGCCAGCAGCTTAGTAGGGACTAGCGGGGGGGCTCAAGAGACCCAGTACTTC
CDR3: CASSLVGTSGGAQETQYF
J: TRBJ2-5
D: TRBD2
V: TRBV7-2
size: .

DNA: TGCAGCGTCCAGGGGCAGGGGCCGCCTTACGAGCAGTACTTC
CDR3: CSVQGQGPPYEQYF
J: TRBJ2-7
D: .
V: TRBV29-1
size: .

DNA: TGTGCCAGTAGTATCATGGGCAGGCACCCCTACGAGCAGTACTTC
CDR3: CASSIMGRHPYEQYF
J: TRBJ2-7
D: .
V: TRBV19
size: .

DNA: TGCAGCGGGGGGACAGCCCAGTACCAAGAGACCCAGTACTTC
CDR3: CSGGTAQYQETQYF
J: TRBJ2-5
D: TRBD1
V: TRBV29-1
size: .

DNA: TGCGCCAGCAGGCGGAACCCGGAGTCAGGCTCCTACGAGCAGTACTTC
CDR3: CASRRNPESGSYEQYF
J: TRBJ2-7
D: .
V: TRBV5-1
size: .

DNA: TGTGCCAGCAGCCCACAGACAGGGCGGGGAGATACGCAGTATTTT
CDR3: CASSPQTGRGDTQYF
J: TRBJ2-3
D: .
V: TRBV3-1
size: .

DNA: TGTGCCAGCAGTTTGTACTCGAACACTGAAGCTTTCTTT
CDR3: CASSLYSNTEAFF
J: TRBJ1-1
D: .
V: TRBV12-3/TRBV12-4
size: .

DNA: TGTGCCAGCAGGACCAGGGGGCGTTTGACTGAAGCTTTCTTT
CDR3: CASRTRGRLTEAFF
J: TRBJ1-1
D: TRBD1
V: TRBV6-6
size: .

DNA: TGTGCCAGCAGCGTAGCTGGGGGGTTTGGAAACACCATATATTTT
CDR3: CASSVAGGFGNTIYF
J: TRBJ1-3
D: .
V: TRBV9
size: once

DNA: TGTGCCAGCAGCCCAAAGACAGGGGGCTTCCACGAGCAGTACTTC
CDR3: CASSPKTGGFHEQYF
J: TRBJ2-7
D: TRBD1
V: TRBV7-9
size: .

DNA: TGTGCCACCAAAGGGGAGTACGGCAATCAGCCCCAGCATTTT
CDR3: CATKGEYGNQPQHF
J: TRBJ1-5
D: .
V: TRBV10-3
size: .

DNA: TGCGCCAGCAGCTTCGGTGTCTATGGCTCTGGAAACACCATATATTTT
CDR3: CASSFGVYGSGNTIYF
J: TRBJ1-3
D: .
V: TRBV5-1
size: once

DNA: TGTGCCAGCAGCATAGGGGAAGGAAACACCATATATTTT
CDR3: CASSIGEGNTIYF
J: TRBJ1-3
D: .
V: TRBV7-9
size: .

DNA: TGCGCCAGCAGCCTCACAGGGGGCGGCGAGCAGTACTTC
CDR3: CASSLTGGGEQYF
J: TRBJ2-7
D: TRBD1
V: TRBV5-1
size: .

DNA: TGTGCCAGCAGCCATTTTTCCTTGGGGTATGGCTACACCTTC
CDR3: CASSHFSLGYGYTF
J: TRBJ1-2
D: .
V: TRBV3-1
size: .

DNA: TGCGCCAGCACCCGGACAGGTTCTGCAACTAATGAAAAACTGTTTTTT
CDR3: CASTRTGSATNEKLFF
J: TRBJ1-4
D: TRBD1
V: TRBV10-1
size: .

DNA: TGTGCCAGCAGCACAGGACTAGCGGGATATAATGAGCAGTTCTTC
CDR3: CASSTGLAGYNEQFF
J: TRBJ2-1
D: TRBD2
V: TRBV5-5
size: .

DNA: TGTGCCAGCAGTTCGACTAGCGGGGTTTACGAGCAGTACTTC
CDR3: CASSSTSGVYEQYF
J: TRBJ2-7
D: TRBD2
V: TRBV28
size: .

DNA: TGTGCCATCAGTGAGCGGGGGGCGCCGGGAGAGACCCAGTACTTC
CDR3: CAISERGAPGETQYF
J: TRBJ2-5
D: .
V: TRBV10-3
size: .

DNA: TGTGCCAGCAGCTCTAGCTTCCAAGAGACCCAGTACTTC
CDR3: CASSSSFQETQYF
J: TRBJ2-5
D: .
V: TRBV7-2
size: .

DNA: TGTGCCAGCATAGGAGAGTACGAGCAGTACTTC
CDR3: CASIGEYEQYF
J: TRBJ2-7
D: .
V: TRBV12-3/TRBV12-4
size: .

DNA: TGTGCCAGCTCTCTTGAAGGGGGCAATCAGCCCCAGCATTTT
CDR3: CASSLEGGNQPQHF
J: TRBJ1-5
D: .
V: TRBV5-1
size: .

DNA: TGTGCCAGCAGCTTAGTCGGAAGCTCCTACGAGCAGTACTTC
CDR3: CASSLVGSSYEQYF
J: TRBJ2-7
D: .
V: TRBV5-1
size: .

DNA: TGTGCCAGCAGCTTTAACCGAGAGGAGACCCAGTACTTC
CDR3: CASSFNREETQYF
J: TRBJ2-5
D: .
V: TRBV11-2
size: few

DNA: TGTGCCAGCAGCCCCAGGGGGACCGGAAACACCATATATTTT
CDR3: CASSPRGTGNTIYF
J: TRBJ1-3
D: TRBD1
V: TRBV12-3/TRBV12-4
size: .

DNA: TGTGCCAGCAGTTTAGTCAAGAAGTCCAGTAAAGCTTTCTTT
CDR3: CASSLVKKSSKAFF
J: TRBJ1-1
D: .
V: TRBV28
size: .

DNA: TGTGCCAGCAGCCCCGGAGGGAGGCTACAAGAGACCCAGTACTTC
CDR3: CASSPGGRLQETQYF
J: TRBJ2-5
D: .
V: TRBV5-4
size: once

DNA: TGCAGTGCTAGGTGGCAGGGAGTCGAGACCCAGTACTTC
CDR3: CSARWQGVETQYF
J: TRBJ2-5
D: .
V: TRBV20-1
size: .

DNA: TGTGCCAGCAGCCAAAAAGGTGGTCAGGCCTATGGCTACACCTTC
CDR3: CASSQKGGQAYGYTF
J: TRBJ1-2
D: .
V: TRBV3-1
size: .

DNA: TGTGCCAGCAGTTACGATAGCGGGACCGGACCTAGCACAGATACGCAGTATTTT
CDR3: CASSYDSGTGPSTDTQYF
J: TRBJ2-3
D: TRBD2
V: TRBV6-5
size: .

DNA: TGTGCCAGCAGCCAAGTCGTTGGAGGAGGTGAAAAACTGTTTTTT
CDR3: CASSQVVGGGEKLFF
J: TRBJ1-4
D: .
V: TRBV14
size: .

DNA: TGTGCCAGCAGCCGAAGGGGACAGGGTGAACAAGGGGCTTTCTTT
CDR3: CASSRRGQGEQGAFF
J: TRBJ1-1
D: TRBD1
V: TRBV11-2
size: .